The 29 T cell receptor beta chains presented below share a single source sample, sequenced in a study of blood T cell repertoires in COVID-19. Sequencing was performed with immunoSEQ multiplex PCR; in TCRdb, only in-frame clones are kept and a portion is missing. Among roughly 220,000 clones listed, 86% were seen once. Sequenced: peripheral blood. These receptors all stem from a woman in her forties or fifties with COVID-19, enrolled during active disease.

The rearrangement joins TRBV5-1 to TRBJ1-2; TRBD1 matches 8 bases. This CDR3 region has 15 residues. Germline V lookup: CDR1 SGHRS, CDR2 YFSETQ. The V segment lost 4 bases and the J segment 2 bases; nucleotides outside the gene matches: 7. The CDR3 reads CASSPRTGWNYGYTF. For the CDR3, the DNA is TGCGCCAGCAGCCCGCGGACAGGGTGGAACTATGGCTACACCTTC.

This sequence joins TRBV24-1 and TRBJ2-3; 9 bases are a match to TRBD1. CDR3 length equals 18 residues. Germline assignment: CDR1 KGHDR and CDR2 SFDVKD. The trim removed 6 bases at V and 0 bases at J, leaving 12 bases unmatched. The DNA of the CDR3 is TGTGCCACCAGTCCAAAGGTGGGGGACAGGGAAAGCACAGATACGCAGTATTTT. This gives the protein CATSPKVGDRESTDTQYF.

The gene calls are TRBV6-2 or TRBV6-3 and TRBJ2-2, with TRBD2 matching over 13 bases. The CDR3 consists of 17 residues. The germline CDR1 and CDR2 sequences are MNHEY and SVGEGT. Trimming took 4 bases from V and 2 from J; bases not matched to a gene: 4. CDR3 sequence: CASSSRTSGGNTGELFF. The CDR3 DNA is TGTGCCAGCAGTTCCCGGACTAGCGGGGGTAACACCGGGGAGCTGTTTTTT.

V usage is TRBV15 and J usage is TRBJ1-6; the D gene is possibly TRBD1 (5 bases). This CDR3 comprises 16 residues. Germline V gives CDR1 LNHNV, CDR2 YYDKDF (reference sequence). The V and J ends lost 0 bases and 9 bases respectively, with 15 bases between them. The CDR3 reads CATSRDDWGWRSPLHF. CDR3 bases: TGTGCCACCAGCAGAGATGATTGGGGCTGGCGTTCACCCCTCCACTTT.

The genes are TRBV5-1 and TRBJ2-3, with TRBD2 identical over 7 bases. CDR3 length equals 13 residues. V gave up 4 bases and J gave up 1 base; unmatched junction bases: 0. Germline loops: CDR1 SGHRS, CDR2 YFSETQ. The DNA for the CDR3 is TGCGCCAGCAGCCGGGAGGGCACAGATACGCAGTATTTT. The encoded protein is CASSREGTDTQYF.

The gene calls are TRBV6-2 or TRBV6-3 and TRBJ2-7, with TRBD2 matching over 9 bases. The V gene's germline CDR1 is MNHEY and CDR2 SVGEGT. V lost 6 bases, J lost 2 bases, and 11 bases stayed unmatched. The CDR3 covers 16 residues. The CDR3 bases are TGTGCCAGCAGCCAAACGACTCTAGCGGGGCCCTACGAGCAGTACTTC. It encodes CASSQTTLAGPYEQYF.

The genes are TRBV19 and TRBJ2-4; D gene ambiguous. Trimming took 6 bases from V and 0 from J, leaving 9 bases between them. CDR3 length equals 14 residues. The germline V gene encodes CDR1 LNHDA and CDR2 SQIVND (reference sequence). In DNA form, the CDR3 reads TGTGCCAGTAGCCCTCTGTTAGCCAAAAACATTCAGTACTTC. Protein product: CASSPLLAKNIQYF.

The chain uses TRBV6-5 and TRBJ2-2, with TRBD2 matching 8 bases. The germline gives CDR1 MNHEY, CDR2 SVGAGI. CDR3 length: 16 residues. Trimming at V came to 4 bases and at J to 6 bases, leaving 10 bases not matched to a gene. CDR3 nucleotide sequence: TGTGCCAGCAGTTGGACCCGGGGGGGCTTACCCGGGGAGCTGTTTTTT. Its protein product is CASSWTRGGLPGELFF.

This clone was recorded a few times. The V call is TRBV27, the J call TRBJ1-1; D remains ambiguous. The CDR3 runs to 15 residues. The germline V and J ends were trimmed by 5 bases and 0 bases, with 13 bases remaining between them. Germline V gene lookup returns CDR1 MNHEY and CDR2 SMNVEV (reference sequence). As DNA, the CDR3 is TGTGCCAGCAGTCCGCTCGGAGGAATGAACACTGAAGCTTTCTTT. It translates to CASSPLGGMNTEAFF.

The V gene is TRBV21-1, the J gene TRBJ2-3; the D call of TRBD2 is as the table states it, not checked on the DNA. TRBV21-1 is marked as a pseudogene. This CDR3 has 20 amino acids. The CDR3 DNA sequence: TGTGCCAGCAGCAAACGGTCTAGCGGGGGGGATACCTCTAGCACAGATACGCAGTATTTT. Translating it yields CASSKRSSGGDTSSTDTQYF.

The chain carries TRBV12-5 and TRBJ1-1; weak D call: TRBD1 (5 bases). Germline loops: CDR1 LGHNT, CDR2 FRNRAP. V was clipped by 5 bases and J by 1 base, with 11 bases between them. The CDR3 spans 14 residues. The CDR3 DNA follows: TGTGCTAGTGGTATAGGGGCAGGGAACACTGAAGCTTTCTTT. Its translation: CASGIGAGNTEAFF.

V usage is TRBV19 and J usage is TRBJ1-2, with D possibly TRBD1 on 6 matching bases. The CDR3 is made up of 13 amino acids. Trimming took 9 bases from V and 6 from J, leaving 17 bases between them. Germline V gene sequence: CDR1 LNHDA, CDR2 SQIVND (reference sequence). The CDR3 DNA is TGTGCCAGCTCGCTTCGGGGGGCGAATGGCTACACCTTC. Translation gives CASSLRGANGYTF.

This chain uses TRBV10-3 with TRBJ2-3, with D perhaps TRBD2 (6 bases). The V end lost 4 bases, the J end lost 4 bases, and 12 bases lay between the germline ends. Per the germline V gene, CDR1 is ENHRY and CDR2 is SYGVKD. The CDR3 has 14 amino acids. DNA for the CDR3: TGTGCCATCAGTGCGGAGGGAGGCGCAGATACGCAGTATTTT. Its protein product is CAISAEGGADTQYF.

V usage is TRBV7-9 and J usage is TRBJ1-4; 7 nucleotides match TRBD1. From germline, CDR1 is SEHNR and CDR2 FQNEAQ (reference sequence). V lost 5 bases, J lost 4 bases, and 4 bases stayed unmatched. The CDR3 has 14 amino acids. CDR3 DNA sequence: TGTGCCAGCAGCACGCGGGACAGTAATGAAAAACTGTTTTTT. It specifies CASSTRDSNEKLFF.

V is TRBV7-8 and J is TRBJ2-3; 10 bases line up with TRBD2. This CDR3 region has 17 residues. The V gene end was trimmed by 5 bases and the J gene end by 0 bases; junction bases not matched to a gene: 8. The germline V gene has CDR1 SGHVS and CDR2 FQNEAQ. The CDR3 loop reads CASSLQRGGRSTDTQYF. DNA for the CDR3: TGTGCCAGCAGCCTCCAGCGGGGGGGCCGGAGCACAGATACGCAGTATTTT.

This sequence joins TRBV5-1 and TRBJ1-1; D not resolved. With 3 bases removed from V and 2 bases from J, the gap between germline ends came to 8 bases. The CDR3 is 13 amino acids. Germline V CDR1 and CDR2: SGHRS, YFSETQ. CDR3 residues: CASSSVTNTEAFF. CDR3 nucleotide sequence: TGCGCCAGCAGCTCGGTTACTAACACTGAAGCTTTCTTT.

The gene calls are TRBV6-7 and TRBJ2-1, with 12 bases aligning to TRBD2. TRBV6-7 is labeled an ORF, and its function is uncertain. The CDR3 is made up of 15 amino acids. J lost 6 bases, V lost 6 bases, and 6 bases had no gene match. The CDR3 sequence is CASRLLAGGGNEQFF. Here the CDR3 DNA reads TGTGCCAGCAGGTTACTAGCGGGGGGTGGCAATGAGCAGTTCTTC.

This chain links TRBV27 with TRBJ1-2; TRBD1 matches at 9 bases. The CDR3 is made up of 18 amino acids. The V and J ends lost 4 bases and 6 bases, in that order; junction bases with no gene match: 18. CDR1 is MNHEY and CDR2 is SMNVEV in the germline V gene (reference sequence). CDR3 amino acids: CASSSISPYEDRGHGYTF. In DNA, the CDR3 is TGTGCCAGCAGTTCCATATCGCCCTACGAGGACAGGGGCCATGGCTACACCTTC.

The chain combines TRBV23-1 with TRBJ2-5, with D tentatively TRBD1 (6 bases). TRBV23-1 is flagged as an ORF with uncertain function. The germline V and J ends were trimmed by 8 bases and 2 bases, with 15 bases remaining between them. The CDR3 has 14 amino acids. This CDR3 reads CASSSGGSQETQYF. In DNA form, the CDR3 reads TGCGCCAGCTCCTCTGGGGGCTCACAAGAGACCCAGTACTTC.

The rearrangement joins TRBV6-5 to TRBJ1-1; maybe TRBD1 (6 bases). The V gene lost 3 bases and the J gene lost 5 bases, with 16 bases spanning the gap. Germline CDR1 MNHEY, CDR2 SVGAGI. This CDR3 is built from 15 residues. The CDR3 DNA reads TGTGCCAGCAGTTATTGGTCCAGGGGAAGGACTGAAGCTTTCTTT. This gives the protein CASSYWSRGRTEAFF.

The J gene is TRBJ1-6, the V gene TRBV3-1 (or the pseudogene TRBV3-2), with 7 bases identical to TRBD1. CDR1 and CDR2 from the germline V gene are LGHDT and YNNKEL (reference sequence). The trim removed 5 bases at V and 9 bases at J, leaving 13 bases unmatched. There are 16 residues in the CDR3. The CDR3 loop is CASSSLPRGYGSPLHF. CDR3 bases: TGTGCCAGCAGCTCCCTCCCCAGGGGGTATGGTTCACCCCTCCACTTT.

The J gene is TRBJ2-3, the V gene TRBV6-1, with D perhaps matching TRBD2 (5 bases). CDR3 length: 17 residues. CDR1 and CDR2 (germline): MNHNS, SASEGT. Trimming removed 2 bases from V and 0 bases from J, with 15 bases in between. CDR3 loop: CASSESPLATSTDTQYF. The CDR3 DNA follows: TGTGCCAGCAGTGAATCCCCCCTAGCTACTAGCACAGATACGCAGTATTTT.

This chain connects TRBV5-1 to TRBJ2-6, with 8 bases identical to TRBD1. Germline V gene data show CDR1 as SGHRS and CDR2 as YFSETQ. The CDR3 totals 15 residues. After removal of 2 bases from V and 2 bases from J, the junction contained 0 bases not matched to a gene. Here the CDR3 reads CASSLQGAGANVLTF. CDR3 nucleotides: TGCGCCAGCAGCTTACAGGGGGCTGGGGCCAACGTCCTGACTTTC.

The CDR3 DNA sequence: TGTGCCAGCAGCTTACTAGCGGGGTCCTACGAGCAGTACGTC. The encoded protein is CASSLLAGSYEQYV. The chain couples TRBV5-6 to TRBJ2-7; 10 nucleotides agree with TRBD2. Losses at the gene ends were 2 bases for V and 1 base for J; bases not matched to a gene: 0. The germline CDR1 and CDR2 sequences are SGHDT and YYEEEE. This CDR3 contains 14 residues.

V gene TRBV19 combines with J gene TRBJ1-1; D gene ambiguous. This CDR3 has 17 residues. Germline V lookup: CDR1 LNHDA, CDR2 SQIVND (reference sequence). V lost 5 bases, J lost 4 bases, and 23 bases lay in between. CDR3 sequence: CASSPRRDLLGGTEAFF. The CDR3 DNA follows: TGTGCCAGTAGTCCCCGCCGGGATCTACTGGGTGGCACTGAAGCTTTCTTT.

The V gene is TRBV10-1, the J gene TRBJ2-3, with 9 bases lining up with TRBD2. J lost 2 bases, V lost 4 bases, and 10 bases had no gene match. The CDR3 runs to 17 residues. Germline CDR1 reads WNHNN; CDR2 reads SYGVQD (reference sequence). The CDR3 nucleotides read TGCGCCAGCAGTGCCCGCCAAGCGGGGGGATTCACAGATACGCAGTATTTT. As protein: CASSARQAGGFTDTQYF.

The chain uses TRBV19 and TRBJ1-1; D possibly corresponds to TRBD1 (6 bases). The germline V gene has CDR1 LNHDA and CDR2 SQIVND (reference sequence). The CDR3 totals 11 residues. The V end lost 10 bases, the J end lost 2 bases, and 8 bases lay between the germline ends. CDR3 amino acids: CAMDRNTEAFF. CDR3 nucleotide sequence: TGTGCCATGGACAGAAACACTGAAGCTTTCTTT.

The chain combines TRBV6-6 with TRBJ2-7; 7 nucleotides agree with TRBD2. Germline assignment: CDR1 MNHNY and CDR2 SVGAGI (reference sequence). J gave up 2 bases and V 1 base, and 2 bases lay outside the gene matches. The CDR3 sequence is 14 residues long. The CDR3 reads CASSYYAGAYEQYV. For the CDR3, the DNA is TGTGCCAGCAGTTACTACGCGGGGGCCTACGAGCAGTACGTC.

The CDR3 sequence is CASSLEGSTGTSSYNSPLHF. DNA for the CDR3: TGTGCCAGCAGCTTAGAGGGCTCGACAGGGACGAGCTCCTATAATTCACCCCTCCACTTT. The chain uses TRBV11-3 and TRBJ1-6; 7 positions match TRBD1. In germline, CDR1 is SGHNT, CDR2 YENEEA. Losses at the gene ends were 0 bases for V and 0 bases for J; bases not matched to a gene: 11. The CDR3 is 20 residues long.